This passage covers 11 T cell receptor beta chains from one sample sequenced in a study of cytomegalovirus exposure and HLA in healthy donors. Clones were sequenced by immunoSEQ multiplex PCR, and TCRdb holds only the in-frame ones, with some missing. Found here are approximately 140,000 clones, about 90% of them singletons; the top ten hold roughly 7.7%. The sequenced sample was PBMCs. Source of these receptors: a woman between 18 and 29 years old in good health and CMV-seropositive.

The chain links TRBV10-3 to TRBJ2-3; 9 bases map to TRBD2. V shed 2 bases, J shed 8 bases, and the junction held 8 bases outside the gene matches. The CDR3 is 15 amino acids. CDR1 ENHRY and CDR2 SYGVKD come from the germline V gene. DNA for the CDR3: TGTGCCATCAGTGAGGTTAGCGGGAGCAAGGTTACGCAGTATTTT. Translating gives CAISEVSGSKVTQYF.

V usage is TRBV4-3 and J usage is TRBJ2-3; TRBD2 matches at 8 bases. The V segment lost 1 base and the J segment 5 bases; nucleotides outside the gene matches: 8. The CDR3 is 16 amino acids. CDR1 and CDR2 (germline): LGHNA, YSLEER. In DNA form, the CDR3 reads TGCGCCAGCAGCCAAGCATCCGGGACTAGACGAGATACGCAGTATTTT. Translated, it gives CASSQASGTRRDTQYF.

The chain carries TRBV7-2 and TRBJ2-5; 9 bases are shared with TRBD2. With 4 bases clipped from V and 5 bases from J, the junction kept 5 bases outside the gene matches. The CDR3 contains 14 residues. In germline, CDR1 is SGHTA, CDR2 FQGNSA. Written as DNA, the CDR3 is TGTGCCAGCAGCTCCGGACTAGCGAGGGAGACCCAGTACTTC. Translating it yields CASSSGLARETQYF. Using reference TRBV7-2 and TRBJ2-5 for the parts outside the CDR3, the full variable domain is GAGVSQSPSNKVTEKGKDVELRCDPISGHTALYWYRQSLGQGLEFLIYFQGNSAPDKSGLPSDRFSAERTGGSVSTLTIQRTQQEDSAVYLCASSSGLARETQYFGPGTRLLVL.

The chain has TRBV5-4 and TRBJ2-5; weak D call: TRBD1 (6 bases). Trimming pared 1 base from V and 4 bases from J, leaving 11 bases between. CDR3 length equals 14 residues. Germline CDR1 reads SGHNT; CDR2 reads YYREEE (reference sequence). CDR3 in DNA: TGTGCCAGCAGCTTGCAGGGGCGAAGAGAGACCCAGTACTTC. Translation: CASSLQGRRETQYF.

The V gene is TRBV5-1, the J gene TRBJ2-5, with D hard to call. Per the germline V gene, CDR1 is SGHRS and CDR2 is YFSETQ. Trimming pared 1 base from V and 0 bases from J, leaving 7 bases between. The CDR3 runs to 14 residues. The CDR3, as DNA: TGCGCCAGCAGCTTGTTAACAGACCAAGAGACCCAGTACTTC. This encodes CASSLLTDQETQYF.

This chain connects TRBV19 to TRBJ1-1; D is possibly TRBD1 (5 bases). The CDR3 sequence is 17 residues long. Germline V CDR1 and CDR2: LNHDA, SQIVND (reference sequence). The V end was cut by 0 bases, the J end by 0 bases, with 14 bases between. CDR3 region: CASSIDAGRAMNTEAFF. The CDR3, as DNA: TGTGCCAGTAGTATAGATGCCGGCAGGGCTATGAACACTGAAGCTTTCTTT.

The sample holds one count of this clone. This chain uses TRBV9 with TRBJ2-5; 7 bases agree with TRBD2. The CDR3 covers 16 residues. The V gene end was trimmed by 1 base and the J gene end by 1 base; junction bases not matched to a gene: 7. Germline V gene data show CDR1 as SGDLS and CDR2 as YYNGEE. Here the CDR3 DNA reads TGTGCCAGCAGCGTAAAAGGGAGGGCCCCCCAAGAGACCCAGTACTTC. Amino acid sequence: CASSVKGRAPQETQYF.

The CDR3 here is CASSWDRDTDTQYF. For the CDR3, the DNA is TGTGCCAGCAGTTGGGATCGGGACACAGATACGCAGTATTTT. The chain employs TRBV6-5 and TRBJ2-3, with a tentative D call TRBD2 (5 bases). CDR1 MNHEY and CDR2 SVGAGI come from the germline V gene. Trimming removed 4 bases from V and 2 bases from J, with 10 bases in between. The CDR3 is made up of 14 amino acids.

This chain joins TRBV19 and TRBJ2-3; D gene unclear. V was cut by 5 bases and J by 5 bases, with 5 bases left in between. The CDR3 spans 11 residues. CDR1 and CDR2 from the germline V gene are LNHDA and SQIVND (reference sequence). CDR3 DNA: TGTGCCAGTAGTGTGAGAGATACGCAGTATTTT. As protein: CASSVRDTQYF.

This chain joins TRBV15 and TRBJ1-1, with a possible D match to TRBD1 (6 bases). There are 15 residues in the CDR3. Trimming left V 4 bases short and J 5 bases short, with 17 bases between. Germline CDR1 LNHNV, CDR2 YYDKDF (reference sequence). Here the CDR3 reads CATSTQRGSGTEAFF. CDR3 nucleotide sequence: TGTGCCACCAGCACTCAAAGGGGGTCTGGGACTGAAGCTTTCTTT.

This chain uses TRBV5-1 with TRBJ2-5; TRBD1 matches at 7 bases. The CDR3 length is 18 residues. CDR1 and CDR2 from the germline V gene are SGHRS and YFSETQ. V lost 0 bases, J lost 5 bases, and 16 bases stayed unmatched. The CDR3, as DNA: TGCGCCAGCAGCTTGGGCCGGGGCGCAGGGGGTTTTATCGAGACCCAGTACTTC. This encodes CASSLGRGAGGFIETQYF.